A single count supports the clone carrying this TCR beta chain. Methods used by the authors: The assay estimated nucleated cells by amplifying reference gene primers. Clones were sequenced by immunoSEQ multiplex PCR, and TCRdb holds only the in-frame ones, with some missing. D and trimming were read from the DNA, whereas the V and J calls and clone size are those reported in that table. Counted here are 90,000 to 95,000 clones, around 89% occurring once; the ten biggest clones make up around 4.7%. The data belong to a study of blood T cell repertoires in COVID-19. Across the study: The United States, Italy and Spain provided the acute and convalescent COVID-19 samples. In each case, the material was cDNA or gDNA derived from T cells, B-cell-depleted T cells, or PBMCs.

Germline V gene lookup returns CDR1 MGHDK and CDR2 SYGVNS. The CDR3 loop spans 16 amino acids. Losses at the gene ends were 4 bases for V and 6 bases for J; bases not matched to a gene: 14. The receptor was derived from a woman older than 75 with active COVID-19. The chain couples TRBV25-1 to TRBJ1-1, with 7 bases matching TRBD1. The source material was peripheral blood. DNA for the CDR3: TGTGCCAGCAGTGTGACAGGGTGGAATCCGTACGCTGAAGCTTTCTTT. Residues: CASSVTGWNPYAEAFF.